Given below is one T cell receptor (beta chain) in context. Its specificity is unknown. Naive CD8 cells, CD45RO-negative and positively selected for CCR7, excluded terminally differentiated effector memory CD45RA+ cells. This specimen belongs to a study of shared clonotypes between healthy human individuals. Turning to the study itself: CD4 naive cells filled three plates per donor, CD4 memory three, CD8 naive two and CD8 memory one. Study-level points and caveats: Some clonotypes were shared by all four sorted-subset donors, while others were not shared. The non-shared ones had lower generation probabilities than the shared ones.

Several immunoSEQ 96-well plates shared each subset's DNA, each plate a replicate. In the study's own analysis: Junction-only sequences without quality scores were provided by ImmunoSEQ, so filtering was different. TCRdb's copy holds only in-frame clones and misses some; the assay was immunoSEQ multiplex PCR. Clone size and V and J calls were adopted from that table, with D and trimming inferred from the DNA. This table holds hundreds of thousands of clones, around 96% found once. This CDR3 region has 16 residues. The receptor was derived from a woman younger than 45 in good health. The V call is TRBV21-1, the J call TRBJ1-2; the table's D gene call, TRBD1, was not cross checked with the DNA. TRBV21-1 is annotated as a pseudogene. The specimen was naive CD8+ T cells sorted from blood. CDR3 in DNA: TGTGCCAGCAGCAAAGAGCAGGGAAGGGCGGACTATGGCTACACCTTC. This translates into CASSKEQGRADYGYTF.